These T cell receptor beta chains were read from a single sample in a study of T cell responses to AZD1222 COVID-19 vaccine. Libraries were prepared by immunoSEQ multiplex PCR; TCRdb keeps only in-frame clonotypes and omits some of them. The sample contains about 150,000 clones, 84% of which appear only once. Material: peripheral blood, obtained on day 0 of AZD1222 vaccination. These receptors originate from an adult in good health. The CDR3 runs from the conserved cysteine through the conserved F or W. D genes are given only for firm matches. Size is omitted from some rows. Given values are once, few, many or a class for expanded clones.

v_call	cdr3_length	j_call	d_call	clone_size	cdr3_nt	cdr3_aa
TRBV19	17	TRBJ2-1	NA	NA	TGTGCCAGTAGTCCAAACAAGGTCAACCGAGGTAACAATGAGCAGTTCTTC	CASSPNKVNRGNNEQFF
TRBV30	14	TRBJ1-5	NA	NA	TGTGCCTGGCAGGACGGCGTCAGCAATCAGCCCCAGCATTTT	CAWQDGVSNQPQHF
TRBV9	13	TRBJ1-1	NA	NA	TGTGCCAGCAGCTCGCATATGAACACTGAAGCTTTCTTT	CASSSHMNTEAFF
TRBV29-1	13	TRBJ1-4	NA	once	TGCAGCGTTTCCGGGAGAACTAATGAAAAACTGTTTTTT	CSVSGRTNEKLFF
TRBV10-2	15	TRBJ1-6	NA	NA	TGCGCCAGCAGCGAATGGGAACAGGATAATTCACCCCTCCACTTT	CASSEWEQDNSPLHF
TRBV12-2	18	TRBJ1-1	NA	NA	TGTGCAAGTCGCTTAGCGCGGTCAGGGGGTGAAACGACCCCTGAAGCTTTCTTT	CASRLARSGGETTPEAFF
TRBV28	17	TRBJ1-2	TRBD1	NA	TGTGCCAGCCGTAGGACAGGGGGCTTCTTAACTAACTATGGCTACACCTTC	CASRRTGGFLTNYGYTF
TRBV5-1	15	TRBJ1-1	NA	NA	TGCGCCAGCAGCTTGGTGGCAGGGGCGGGCACTGAAGCTTTCTTT	CASSLVAGAGTEAFF
TRBV29-1	12	TRBJ1-2	NA	NA	TGCAGCGTCCAGGGGCAGGGAAATGGCTACACCTTC	CSVQGQGNGYTF
TRBV27	14	TRBJ1-4	NA	NA	TGTGCCAGCAGGGAAGGGGGGCGTGGTGAAAAACTGTTTTTT	CASREGGRGEKLFF
TRBV5-1	15	TRBJ1-6	NA	NA	TGCGCCAGCAGCTTGGGCGTGATCGAAAATTCACCCCTCCACTTT	CASSLGVIENSPLHF
TRBV6-5	13	TRBJ2-7	NA	NA	TGTGCCAGCAGCGAGACTATTAAATACGAGCAGTACTTC	CASSETIKYEQYF
TRBV28	22	TRBJ2-2	NA	few	TGTGCCAGCAGTTTATGGTTAGGGCAGGGAGGCAAAAATTTAGCGAACACCGGGGAGCTGTTTTTT	CASSLWLGQGGKNLANTGELFF
TRBV2	12	TRBJ1-2	NA	NA	TGTGCCAGCAGATCGGACAGTGAAGGCTACACCTTC	CASRSDSEGYTF
TRBV11-3	14	TRBJ2-2	NA	NA	TGTGCCAGCAGCTTCGAGGGGGACACCGGGGAGCTGTTTTTT	CASSFEGDTGELFF
TRBV24-1	13	TRBJ2-7	NA	NA	TGTGCCACCCAGGGCCTTGATAGTTTCGAGCAGTACTTC	CATQGLDSFEQYF
TRBV30	14	TRBJ1-1	NA	NA	TGTGCCTGGAGTGTGACAGGCGGGTACACTGAAGCTTTCTTT	CAWSVTGGYTEAFF
TRBV2	15	TRBJ2-5	NA	NA	TGTGCCAGCAGTGAGGGATTCAGGTCCCAAGAGACCCAGTACTTC	CASSEGFRSQETQYF
TRBV5-1	24	TRBJ1-1	TRBD1	NA	TGCGCCAGCCTCTCCTCGGGACAGGCCATTACGGGGCTACAGAAAAGAAAGGGCGGCACTGAAGCTTTCTTT	CASLSSGQAITGLQKRKGGTEAFF
TRBV29-1	12	TRBJ1-2	NA	NA	TGCAGCGCCTACAGGTTTAACTATGGCTACACCTTC	CSAYRFNYGYTF
TRBV11-2	14	TRBJ2-1	TRBD2	NA	TGTGCCAGCAGCTTAGTGACTAGCGTCAATGAGCAGTTCTTC	CASSLVTSVNEQFF
TRBV29-1	12	TRBJ1-1	NA	NA	TGCAGCGTTGAGGGGGGGGTGACCGAAGCTTTCTTT	CSVEGGVTEAFF
TRBV6-5	15	TRBJ2-1	TRBD2	once	TGTGCCAGCGCAGCGGGGGGAAACTCCTACAATGAGCAGTTCTTC	CASAAGGNSYNEQFF
TRBV6-5	12	TRBJ1-1	TRBD1	NA	TGTGCCAGCAGCCTCGGGACAGGGCAAGCTTTCTTT	CASSLGTGQAFF
TRBV5-8	18	TRBJ1-5	NA	once	TGTGCCAGCAGCTTGGACCTTACAGGGCTGAGCAGCAATCAGCCCCAGCATTTT	CASSLDLTGLSSNQPQHF
TRBV25-1	13	TRBJ1-1	TRBD1	NA	TGTGCCAGCAAAGACAGGGGGGGCACTGAAGCTTTCTTT	CASKDRGGTEAFF
TRBV24-1	13	TRBJ1-2	TRBD1	NA	TGTGCCACCAGTGAGGGGGGACAGTCTATGTTAACCTTC	CATSEGGQSMLTF
TRBV14	13	TRBJ2-7	NA	NA	TGTGCCAGCAGCCAAGCGCGTGGTGGCGGGCAGTACTTC	CASSQARGGGQYF
TRBV7-2	13	TRBJ1-4	NA	NA	TGTGCCAGCAGCCGACAGAAGAATGAAAAACTGTTTTTT	CASSRQKNEKLFF
TRBV4-1	15	TRBJ1-2	NA	NA	TGCGCCAGCAGCCAAGATCGGGGACCCTACTATGGCTACACCTTC	CASSQDRGPYYGYTF
TRBV2	16	TRBJ1-1	NA	NA	TGTGCCAGCAGGGGGGCGCAGGGCTCACGGAACACTGAAGCTTTCTTT	CASRGAQGSRNTEAFF
TRBV5-1	12	TRBJ2-7	TRBD2	few	TGCGCCAGCAACCTAGCGGATGACGAGCAGTACTTC	CASNLADDEQYF
TRBV9	17	TRBJ2-1	NA	NA	TGTGCCAGCAGCGTAGTGGGGGCGACAGGCTCCTACAATGAGCAGTTCTTC	CASSVVGATGSYNEQFF
TRBV27	16	TRBJ2-3	TRBD2	many	TGTGCCAGCAGTCTACAAGGACTAGCGGGCACAGATACGCAGTATTTT	CASSLQGLAGTDTQYF
TRBV27	16	TRBJ2-3	NA	NA	TGTGCCAGCAGCCCCATTAACTGGGATAGCACAGATACGCAGTATTTT	CASSPINWDSTDTQYF
TRBV5-1	15	TRBJ1-1	NA	NA	TGCGCCAGCAGCTTGGAGGCCGGAATGAACACTGAAGCTTTCTTT	CASSLEAGMNTEAFF
TRBV27	15	TRBJ1-1	TRBD1	few	TGTGCCAGCAGTTCTCCCGGGACAGGGGAAATTAGGGCTTTCTTT	CASSSPGTGEIRAFF
TRBV5-1	15	TRBJ1-2	NA	NA	TGCGCCAGCAGCTTGGGGGACGGAACTATTTATGGCTACACCTTC	CASSLGDGTIYGYTF
TRBV7-2	15	TRBJ1-4	NA	NA	TGTGCCAGCAGCTTAGTTGGTGGCACCTATGAAAAACTGTTTTTT	CASSLVGGTYEKLFF
TRBV28	15	TRBJ1-1	TRBD1	NA	TGTGCCAGCAGTCCGAAGACAGGGGCGCGGGCTGAAGCTTTCTTT	CASSPKTGARAEAFF
TRBV5-4	18	TRBJ2-6	NA	few	TGTGCCAGCAGCTCGCGACCACGACAGGTTTCAGGGGCCAACGTCCTGACTTTC	CASSSRPRQVSGANVLTF
TRBV5-4	14	TRBJ1-1	NA	NA	TGTGCCAGCAGCTTGAGGGAGGGGGACACTGAAGCTTTCTTT	CASSLREGDTEAFF
TRBV27	15	TRBJ1-4	NA	NA	TGTGCCAGCAGTTTTACAGGGAGGACTAATGAAAAACTGTTTTTT	CASSFTGRTNEKLFF
TRBV11-1	13	TRBJ1-4	NA	NA	TGTGCCAGCCGCCGAGAGGCGAATGAAAAACTGTTTTTT	CASRREANEKLFF
TRBV6-5	15	TRBJ1-5	TRBD1	NA	TGTGCCAGCAGTCCCGGACAGGGGGCAAGTCAGCCCCAGCATTTT	CASSPGQGASQPQHF
TRBV27	15	TRBJ1-5	NA	NA	TGTGCCAGCAAAGAGGGGGGGGCAAGCAATCAGCCCCAGCATTTT	CASKEGGASNQPQHF
TRBV10-3	15	TRBJ2-7	NA	NA	TGTGCCATCAGTGAGTCAGGGGTTTCGGCCTACGAGCAGTACTTC	CAISESGVSAYEQYF
TRBV7-8	12	TRBJ1-1	TRBD1	NA	TGTGCCAGCAGCTTAGGGGACAGTGAAGCTTTCTTT	CASSLGDSEAFF
TRBV5-6	15	TRBJ1-1	NA	NA	TGTGCCAGCAGGAAATTACGTGGGCCGTACACTGAAGCTTTCTTT	CASRKLRGPYTEAFF
TRBV5-1	15	TRBJ1-2	NA	NA	TGCGCCAGCAGCTTGGAGGCCACCGCGAGGTATGGCTACACCTTC	CASSLEATARYGYTF
TRBV28	15	TRBJ1-5	NA	NA	TGTGCCAGCAGTTTCCAGGGATCGGGCAATCAGCCCCAGCATTTT	CASSFQGSGNQPQHF
TRBV4-1	15	TRBJ1-2	NA	NA	TGCGCCAGCAGCCAAGATCTAGGGGACCGGGAGGGCTACACCTTC	CASSQDLGDREGYTF
TRBV19	13	TRBJ1-1	NA	NA	TGTGCCAGTAGCATCCGCGGGGACACTGAAGCTTTCTTT	CASSIRGDTEAFF
TRBV9	15	TRBJ1-2	TRBD1	few	TGTGCCAGCAGCCTCCGGGACAGTACTAACTATGGCTACACCTTC	CASSLRDSTNYGYTF
TRBV6-5	14	TRBJ1-6	NA	NA	TGTGCCAGCAGTCCCCGGGGCCCGGGGGAGGCCCTCCACTTT	CASSPRGPGEALHF